These 5 T cell receptor beta chains share one sample of origin, sequenced in a study of blood T cells in healthy people across ages. With a J-beta primer mix and a sample-barcoded 5' primer, a second PCR ran about 7 to 12 cycles. TCRdb reprocessed the 5' RACE reads via MiXCR and lists one record per CDR3 protein. The repertoire includes approximately 490,000 distinct CDR3 sequences, 24% of them detected once, and 8.7% sits in the top ten. This same sample was also part of a study on T cells of mothers and their children.

The material sequenced was blood. These receptors came from a boy aged 5-17 years in good health.

This clonotype was counted a few times. J is TRBJ2-3 and V is TRBV6-1; D gene uncertain. V was pared by 1 base and J by 1 base, with 3 bases between. From germline, CDR1 is MNHNS and CDR2 SASEGT. CDR3 length: 13 residues. DNA for the CDR3: TGTGCCAGCAGTGAAGTGCGCACAGATACGCAGTATTTT. Translation: CASSEVRTDTQYF.

This clonotype was recorded many times. Germline is not matched at one junction end, which may reflect a read error. This sequence joins TRBV7-7 and TRBJ2-7; TRBD1 is a possible D gene (5 bases). The CDR3 has 13 residues. Germline loops: CDR1 SSHAT, CDR2 FNYEAQ (reference sequence). The CDR3 protein is CASSQGVAYEQYF. CDR3 nucleotides: TGTGCTAGCAGCCAAGGGGTGGCCTACGAGCAGTACTTC.

This clonotype was counted a few times. V usage is TRBV28 and J usage is TRBJ2-7; D is ambiguous. The CDR3 is 16 amino acids. The germline V gene has CDR1 MDHEN and CDR2 SYDVKM. Trimming removed 2 bases from V and 2 bases from J, with 16 bases in between. The CDR3 DNA follows: TGTGCCAGCAGTTTACCCGACACAGACCTTACCTACGAGCAGTACTTC. Protein sequence: CASSLPDTDLTYEQYF.

The CDR3 bases are TGTGCCAGCAGCCCAGAGGACAGGCTGAACACTGAAGCTTTCTTT. Amino acid sequence: CASSPEDRLNTEAFF. The V gene is TRBV7-9, the J gene TRBJ1-1; 7 nucleotides line up with TRBD1. The CDR3 loop spans 15 amino acids. V dropped 5 bases and J dropped 0; count of bases not matched to a gene: 6. Per germline, CDR1 SEHNR and CDR2 FQNEAQ (reference sequence).

Remarks on this clonotype: A junction boundary mismatches the germline segment, possibly from a read error. The chain has TRBV29-1 and TRBJ2-1; D tentatively reads TRBD1 or TRBD2 (5 bases each). CDR3 length equals 9 residues. Germline CDR1 reads SQVTM; CDR2 reads ANQGSEA. CDR3 sequence reads: CSVEEGVKF. CDR3 sequence (DNA): TGCAGCGTTGAAGAGGGGGTGAAATTC.